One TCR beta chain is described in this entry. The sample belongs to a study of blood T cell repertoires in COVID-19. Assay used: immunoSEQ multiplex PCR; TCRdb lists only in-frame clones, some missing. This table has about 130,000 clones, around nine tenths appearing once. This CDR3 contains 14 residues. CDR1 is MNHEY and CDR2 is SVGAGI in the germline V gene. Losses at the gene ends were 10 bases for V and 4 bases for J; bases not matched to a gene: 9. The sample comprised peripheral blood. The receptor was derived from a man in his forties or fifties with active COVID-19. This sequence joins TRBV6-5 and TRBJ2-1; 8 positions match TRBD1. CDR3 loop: CAITQGEVYNEQFF. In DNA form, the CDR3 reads TGTGCCATAACACAGGGGGAGGTTTACAATGAGCAGTTCTTC.